One T cell receptor (beta chain) is described in this entry. Antigen specificity is unknown. This sample is drawn from a study of tumor-infiltrating lymphocytes in primary liver carcinoma. Study information: Sample yields of productive TCRbeta reads, ranging from roughly 3.5 to 7.13 million, were similar across tissue types.

Points from the study as a whole: Roughly 7.5-24% of top clones, and no more, occurred in all five tumor regions.

Synthesis of TCR beta cDNA was carried out from 450 to 650 ng total RNA with a constant-region primer. ARM-PCR was slightly modified, and three nested multiplex PCR rounds with it gave rise to the TCR beta libraries. TRBV1-TRBV30 forward primers paired with a C-beta reverse primer drove the first two PCR rounds, roughly 10 cycles each. MiXCR, applied by TCRdb to the multiplex PCR reads, yields one record per CDR3 protein. The data contain 100,000 or so distinct CDR3 sequences, roughly 80% of them singletons. The germline gives CDR1 SGHAT, CDR2 FQDESV (reference sequence). The CDR3 loop spans 13 amino acids. Unsorted bulk tissue, about 20-32 mg of it, served as the source for co-extraction of RNA and DNA.

V usage is TRBV11-1 and J usage is TRBJ2-7, with a weak D call TRBD2 (5 bases). This sequence was found in a middle-aged man with primary liver carcinoma and hepatitis B virus infection. Sequencing input: liver tumor tissue from sampling region 3. Subset: tumor region T3, left-lateral pole. CDR3 region: CGTRRKRSYEQYF. The CDR3 DNA sequence: TGTGGCACCAGGAGGAAGCGATCCTACGAGCAGTACTTC.